The next 3 T cell receptor beta chains were all read from a single sample in a study of cytomegalovirus exposure and HLA in healthy donors. The table came from immunoSEQ multiplex PCR; TCRdb's copy has only in-frame clones and leaves some out. The sample yields fewer than 350,000 clones, 88% seen once. What was sequenced was PBMCs. Receptors were obtained from a young woman in good health and CMV-seronegative.

The rearrangement joins TRBV6-1 to TRBJ1-5; D is possibly TRBD1 (6 bases). V was pared by 5 bases and J by 9 bases, with 14 bases between. The CDR3 contains 13 residues. Per the germline V gene, CDR1 is MNHNS and CDR2 is SASEGT. The DNA of the CDR3 is TGTGCCAGCAGTCAGGGGAACCGGTCGCCCCAGCATTTT. It codes for CASSQGNRSPQHF.

This chain joins TRBV2 and TRBJ1-5, with 9 bases fitting TRBD1. The CDR3 loop spans 17 amino acids. Germline loops: CDR1 SNHLY, CDR2 FYNNEI. Trimming took 1 base from V and 0 from J; bases not matched to a gene: 4. The CDR3 loop reads CASSEGTGDYSNQPQHF. CDR3 coding DNA: TGTGCCAGCAGTGAAGGGACAGGGGATTATAGCAATCAGCCCCAGCATTTT.

This sequence joins TRBV27 and TRBJ2-3; no firm D call. CDR1 MNHEY and CDR2 SMNVEV come from the germline V gene (reference sequence). The CDR3 spans 15 residues. The ends were cut back, 6 bases at V and 0 bases at J, with 13 bases in the middle. CDR3: CASRSLLSSTDTQYF. CDR3 DNA sequence: TGTGCCAGCAGGTCACTCCTGTCTAGCACAGATACGCAGTATTTT.